These 20 T cell receptor beta chains originate from one sample sequenced in a study of OX40 agonist ivuxolimab in advanced cancers. Measured with immunoSEQ multiplex PCR; TCRdb has only the in-frame clones, and not every one. The sample consists of about 40,000 clones, 92% of them appearing once. The sample here was CD4+ or CD8+ T cells sorted from blood, taken in a trial of the OX40 agonist ivuxolimab. Every receptor here comes from an adult with an advanced solid tumor such as melanoma, head and neck, liver or kidney cancer.

The V and J genes are TRBV7-8 and TRBJ2-7, with 7 positions matching TRBD1. The germline gives CDR1 SGHVS, CDR2 FQNEAQ. J lost 2 bases, V lost 1 base, and 11 bases had no gene match. The CDR3 is 17 residues long. The CDR3 DNA sequence: TGTGCCAGCAGCTTAGGAGGGACAGAATATTTTACCTACGAGCAGTACTTC. It encodes CASSLGGTEYFTYEQYF.

The chain is built from TRBV13 and TRBJ1-1; 7 nucleotides line up with TRBD1. The ends lost 5 bases at V and 6 bases at J; junction bases unmatched: 9. Per the germline V gene, CDR1 is PRHDT and CDR2 is FYEKMQ (reference sequence). The CDR3 runs 14 residues. Here the CDR3 DNA reads TGTGCCAGCAGCCCTGCGACAGGGTTCGCTGAAGCTTTCTTT. Its translation is CASSPATGFAEAFF. Drawing the rest from reference TRBV13 and TRBJ1-1, the complete variable domain is AAGVIQSPRHLIKEKRETATLKCYPIPRHDTVYWYQQGPGQDPQFLISFYEKMQSDKGSIPDRFSAQQFSDYHSELNMSSLELGDSALYFCASSPATGFAEAFFGQGTRLTVV.

The chain joins TRBV11-1 to TRBJ2-2; TRBD1 might be the D (5 bases). The V end was cut by 5 bases, the J end by 4 bases, with 23 bases between. The length of the CDR3 is 18 residues. The germline V gene has CDR1 SGHAT and CDR2 FQDESV (reference sequence). The CDR3 nucleotides are TGTGCCAGCAGCCTAGTACAGGACGACTTGCGGTTCACCGGGGAGCTGTTTTTT. Translation: CASSLVQDDLRFTGELFF.

V gene TRBV19 combines with J gene TRBJ1-5; possibly TRBD1 for D (5 bases). V lost 7 bases to trimming and J lost 4 bases, with 11 bases between them. The CDR3 contains 13 residues. Germline CDR1 and CDR2: LNHDA and SQIVND (reference sequence). The CDR3 loop reads CASKEGLNQPQHF. CDR3 in DNA: TGTGCCAGTAAAGAGGGGCTAAATCAGCCCCAGCATTTT. The variable domain in full, completed from reference TRBV19 and TRBJ1-5, reads DGGITQSPKYLFRKEGQNVTLSCEQNLNHDAMYWYRQDPGQGLRLIYYSQIVNDFQKGDIAEGYSVSREKKESFPLTVTSAQKNPTAFYLCASKEGLNQPQHFGDGTRLSIL.

This rearrangement joins TRBV7-8 to TRBJ2-7; D not certain. This CDR3 contains 13 residues. The ends were cut back, 0 bases at V and 3 bases at J, with 6 bases in the middle. CDR1 and CDR2 (germline): SGHVS, FQNEAQ. CDR3 bases: TGTGCCAGCAGCTTAGCCCAGGTCTACGAGCAGTACGTC. Translating it yields CASSLAQVYEQYV.

This chain uses TRBV6-5 with TRBJ1-2, with no clear D. V was cut by 7 bases and J by 2 bases, with 14 bases left in between. This CDR3 spans 14 amino acids. CDR1 MNHEY and CDR2 SVGAGI come from the germline V gene. The CDR3 nucleotides read TGTGCCAGCATTAAGGGAGGGTTAAACTATGGCTACACCTTC. It is translated as CASIKGGLNYGYTF.

The chain has TRBV11-2 and TRBJ2-2; tentative D call: TRBD2 (5 bases). The V gene lost 5 bases and the J gene lost 4 bases, with 14 bases spanning the gap. Germline CDR1 is SGHAT and CDR2 is FQNNGV. The CDR3 extends over 15 amino acids. CDR3 protein: CASSVSPRVTGELFF. DNA for the CDR3: TGTGCCAGCAGCGTTAGCCCGCGGGTCACCGGGGAGCTGTTTTTT.

This clone has a single count. The V gene is TRBV28, the J gene TRBJ2-1; 7 bases align to TRBD1. The CDR3 totals 15 residues. Germline CDR1 MDHEN, CDR2 SYDVKM. Trimming at V came to 1 base and at J to 4 bases, leaving 4 bases not matched to a gene. The CDR3 DNA follows: TGTGCCAGCAGTTTATTAGGGGGCAAGTACAATGAGCAGTTCTTC. It is translated as CASSLLGGKYNEQFF.

The chain combines TRBV7-9 with TRBJ1-1, with TRBD1 matching over 8 bases. The CDR3 totals 12 residues. Germline V gene data show CDR1 as SEHNR and CDR2 as FQNEAQ (reference sequence). V was pared by 10 bases and J by 1 base, with 2 bases of the junction left unmatched. In DNA form, the CDR3 reads TGTGCCAACGGACAGGGGAACACTGAAGCTTTCTTT. Protein sequence: CANGQGNTEAFF. Supplemented by reference TRBV7-9 and TRBJ1-1, the full variable domain reads DTGVSQNPRHKITKRGQNVTFRCDPISEHNRLYWYRQTLGQGPEFLTYFQNEAQLEKSRLLSDRFSAERPKGSFSTLEIQRTEQGDSAMYLCANGQGNTEAFFGQGTRLTVV.

This sequence joins TRBV14 and TRBJ2-7; D is possibly TRBD2 (6 bases). The CDR3 is 17 amino acids. V lost 1 base and J 3 bases, leaving 19 bases between the germline ends. In germline, CDR1 is SGHDN, CDR2 FVKESK. CDR3 sequence reads: CASSQVMGGVVRYEQYF. Here the CDR3 DNA reads TGTGCCAGCAGCCAAGTTATGGGCGGGGTTGTACGCTACGAGCAGTACTTC.

This chain links TRBV7-9 with TRBJ1-4, with D unclear. Per germline, CDR1 SEHNR and CDR2 FQNEAQ (reference sequence). The ends were cut back, 5 bases at V and 0 bases at J, with 7 bases in the middle. The CDR3 extends over 14 amino acids. CDR3 loop: CASSQLATNEKLFF. The CDR3, as DNA: TGTGCCAGCAGCCAACTTGCAACTAATGAAAAACTGTTTTTT.

V is TRBV2 and J is TRBJ2-4; no clear D. The CDR3 length is 16 residues. The germline V and J ends were trimmed by 8 bases and 0 bases, with 17 bases remaining between them. CDR1 and CDR2 (germline): SNHLY, FYNNEI. This chain's CDR3 is CASERFGVLAKNIQYF. The CDR3, as DNA: TGTGCCAGCGAGCGCTTTGGTGTACTAGCCAAAAACATTCAGTACTTC.

The rearrangement uses TRBV11-3 and TRBJ2-6; D gene unclear. The CDR3 loop spans 15 amino acids. The V end lost 5 bases, the J end lost 3 bases, and 11 bases lay between the germline ends. CDR1 SGHNT and CDR2 YENEEA come from the germline V gene. The DNA of the CDR3 is TGTGCCAGCAGCCGAGGAGCTCATGGGGCCAACGTCCTGACTTTC. Translation: CASSRGAHGANVLTF.

The genes are TRBV28 and TRBJ1-1; the D is unclear. Germline lookup yields CDR1 MDHEN and CDR2 SYDVKM. V was pared by 3 bases and J by 2 bases, with 13 bases between. There are 15 residues in the CDR3. CDR3 in amino acids: CASSFPRVINTEAFF. The CDR3 bases are TGTGCCAGCAGTTTCCCTCGGGTCATTAACACTGAAGCTTTCTTT.

The rearrangement joins TRBV7-9 to TRBJ1-2, with 8 bases that match TRBD1. Germline V lookup: CDR1 SEHNR, CDR2 FQNEAQ (reference sequence). This CDR3 region has 15 residues. V lost 1 base to trimming and J lost 7 bases; unmatched junction nucleotides: 8. The chain's CDR3 is CASSLVARGHGGYTF. DNA of the CDR3: TGTGCCAGCAGCTTAGTAGCCAGGGGGCATGGTGGCTACACCTTC.

The genes are TRBV5-6 and TRBJ2-7, with D perhaps TRBD1 (5 bases). V was cut by 4 bases and J by 1 base, with 18 bases left in between. The CDR3 has 16 residues. The germline gives CDR1 SGHDT, CDR2 YYEEEE. The chain's CDR3 is CASSVKGLRLSYEQYV. The CDR3 bases are TGTGCCAGCAGCGTAAAGGGGCTCCGACTTTCCTACGAGCAGTACGTC.

This chain joins TRBV30 and TRBJ2-2; no definite D call. CDR1 and CDR2 (germline): GTSNPN, SVGIG (reference sequence). CDR3 length: 13 residues. Trimming pared 1 base from V and 1 base from J, leaving 4 bases between. This CDR3 is CAWSGMNTGELFF. The CDR3 bases are TGTGCCTGGAGTGGGATGAACACCGGGGAGCTGTTTTTT.

The genes are TRBV21-1 and TRBJ2-1; the listed D gene, TRBD2, was not tested against the DNA. TRBV21-1 is a pseudogene. This CDR3 has 18 residues. CDR3 bases: TGTGCCAGCAGCACCCGCACCTATCGAGCCCGTACCTTGAATGAGCAGTTCTTC. It yields the protein CASSTRTYRARTLNEQFF.

The chain links TRBV6-6 to TRBJ1-4, with 8 positions matching TRBD1. V dropped 6 bases and J dropped 4; count of bases not matched to a gene: 4. The CDR3 loop spans 14 amino acids. From germline, CDR1 is MNHNY and CDR2 SVGAGI (reference sequence). The CDR3 DNA is TGTGCCAGCAGCTGGACAGGGTTTAATGAAAAACTGTTTTTT. Protein: CASSWTGFNEKLFF.

The V and J genes are TRBV28 and TRBJ2-3, with D perhaps matching TRBD2 (6 bases). Trimming cost V 1 base and J 2 bases, with 25 bases left between them. Germline V gene lookup returns CDR1 MDHEN and CDR2 SYDVKM. The CDR3 runs 20 residues. The CDR3 DNA reads as TGTGCCAGCAGTTTATCCACCCTGGGTGGGGTTAGCGGAACCACAGATACGCAGTATTTT. Its translation is CASSLSTLGGVSGTTDTQYF.